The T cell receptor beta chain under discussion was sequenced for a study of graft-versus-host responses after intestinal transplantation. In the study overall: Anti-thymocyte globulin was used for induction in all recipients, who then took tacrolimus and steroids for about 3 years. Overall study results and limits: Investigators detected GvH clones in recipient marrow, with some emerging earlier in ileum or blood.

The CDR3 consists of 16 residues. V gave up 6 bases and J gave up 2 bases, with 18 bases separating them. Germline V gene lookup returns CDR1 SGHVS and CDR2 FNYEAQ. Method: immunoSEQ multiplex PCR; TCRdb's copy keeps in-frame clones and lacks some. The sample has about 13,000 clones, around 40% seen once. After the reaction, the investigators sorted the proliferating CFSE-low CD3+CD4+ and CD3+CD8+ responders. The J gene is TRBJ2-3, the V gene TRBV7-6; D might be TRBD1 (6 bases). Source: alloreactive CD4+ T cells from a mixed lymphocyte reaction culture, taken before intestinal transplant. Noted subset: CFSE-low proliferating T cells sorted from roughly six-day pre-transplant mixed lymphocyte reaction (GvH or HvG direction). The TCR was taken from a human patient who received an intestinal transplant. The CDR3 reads CASRQKAGTHTDTQYF. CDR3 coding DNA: TGTGCCAGCAGACAGAAAGCCGGGACACACACAGATACGCAGTATTTT. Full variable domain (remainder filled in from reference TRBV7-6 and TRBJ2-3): GAGVSQSPRYKVTKRGQDVALRCDPISGHVSLYWYRQALGQGPEFLTYFNYEAQQDKSGLPNDRFSAERPEGSISTLTIQRTEQRDSAMYRCASRQKAGTHTDTQYFGPGTRLTVL.